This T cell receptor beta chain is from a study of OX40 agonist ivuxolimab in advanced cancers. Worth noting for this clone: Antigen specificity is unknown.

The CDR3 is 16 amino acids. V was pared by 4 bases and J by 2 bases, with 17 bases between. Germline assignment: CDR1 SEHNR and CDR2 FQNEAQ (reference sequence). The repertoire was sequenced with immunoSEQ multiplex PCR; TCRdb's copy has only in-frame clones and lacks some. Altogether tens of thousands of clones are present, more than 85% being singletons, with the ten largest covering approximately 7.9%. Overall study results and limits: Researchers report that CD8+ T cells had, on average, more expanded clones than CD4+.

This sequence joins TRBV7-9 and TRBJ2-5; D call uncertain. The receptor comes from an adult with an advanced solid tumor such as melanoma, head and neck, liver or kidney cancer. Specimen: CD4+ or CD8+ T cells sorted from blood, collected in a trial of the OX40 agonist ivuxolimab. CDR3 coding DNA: TGTGCCAGCAGCTCGCCCACACGTAGAACTCAAGAGACCCAGTACTTC. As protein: CASSSPTRRTQETQYF.